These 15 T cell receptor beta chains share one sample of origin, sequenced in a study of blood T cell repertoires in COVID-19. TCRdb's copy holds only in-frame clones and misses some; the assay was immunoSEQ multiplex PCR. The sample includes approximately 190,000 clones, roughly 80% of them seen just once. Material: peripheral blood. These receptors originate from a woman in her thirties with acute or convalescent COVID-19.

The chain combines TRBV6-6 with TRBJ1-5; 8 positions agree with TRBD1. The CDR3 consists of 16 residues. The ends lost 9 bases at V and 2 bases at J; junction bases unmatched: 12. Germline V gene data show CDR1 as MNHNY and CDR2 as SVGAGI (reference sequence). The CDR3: CASEDRVGGGNQPQHF. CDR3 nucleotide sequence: TGTGCCAGTGAGGACAGGGTAGGTGGTGGCAATCAGCCCCAGCATTTT.

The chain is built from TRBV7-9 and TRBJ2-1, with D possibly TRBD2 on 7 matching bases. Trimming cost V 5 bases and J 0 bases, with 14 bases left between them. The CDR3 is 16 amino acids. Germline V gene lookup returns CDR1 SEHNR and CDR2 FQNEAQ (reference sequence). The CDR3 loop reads CASSAHGGLSYNEQFF. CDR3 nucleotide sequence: TGTGCCAGCAGCGCGCACGGGGGGCTCTCCTACAATGAGCAGTTCTTC. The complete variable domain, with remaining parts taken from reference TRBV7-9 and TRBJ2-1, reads DTGVSQNPRHKITKRGQNVTFRCDPISEHNRLYWYRQTLGQGPEFLTYFQNEAQLEKSRLLSDRFSAERPKGSFSTLEIQRTEQGDSAMYLCASSAHGGLSYNEQFFGPGTRLTVL.

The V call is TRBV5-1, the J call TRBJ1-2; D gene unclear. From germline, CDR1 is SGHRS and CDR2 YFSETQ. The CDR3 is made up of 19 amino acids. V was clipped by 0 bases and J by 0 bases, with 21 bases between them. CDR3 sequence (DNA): TGCGCCAGCAGCTTGGGACCACAAAGCGAACGGAAAGCTAACTATGGCTACACCTTC. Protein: CASSLGPQSERKANYGYTF.

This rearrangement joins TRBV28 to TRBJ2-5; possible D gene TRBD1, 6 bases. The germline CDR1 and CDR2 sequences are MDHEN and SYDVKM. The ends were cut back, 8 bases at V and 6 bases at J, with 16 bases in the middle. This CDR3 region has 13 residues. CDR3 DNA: TGTGCCAGCGACCAGGGGTTCGGGAAGACCCAGTACTTC. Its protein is CASDQGFGKTQYF.

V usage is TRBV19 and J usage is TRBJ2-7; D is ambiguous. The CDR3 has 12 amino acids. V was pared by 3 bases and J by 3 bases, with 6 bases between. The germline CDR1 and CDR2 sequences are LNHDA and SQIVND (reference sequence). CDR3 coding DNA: TGTGCCAGTAGTATTGGTAGCTACGAGCAGTACTTC. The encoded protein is CASSIGSYEQYF.

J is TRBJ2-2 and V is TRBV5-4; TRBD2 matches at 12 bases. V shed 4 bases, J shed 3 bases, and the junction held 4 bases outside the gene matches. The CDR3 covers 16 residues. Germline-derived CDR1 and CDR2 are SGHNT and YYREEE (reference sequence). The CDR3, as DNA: TGTGCCAGCAGCGCTAGCGGGAGGGCGGACACCGGGGAGCTGTTTTTT. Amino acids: CASSASGRADTGELFF.

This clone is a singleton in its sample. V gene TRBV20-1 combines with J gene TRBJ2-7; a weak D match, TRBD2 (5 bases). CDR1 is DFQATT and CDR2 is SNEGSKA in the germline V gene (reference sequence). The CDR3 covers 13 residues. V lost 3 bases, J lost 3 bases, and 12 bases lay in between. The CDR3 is CSASRASFYEQYF. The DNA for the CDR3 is TGCAGTGCTAGTAGGGCTAGCTTCTACGAGCAGTACTTC.

The CDR3 is CASSRQGPARKYF. As DNA, the CDR3 is TGTGCCAGCAGTAGACAGGGGCCTGCGAGAAAGTACTTC. The chain carries TRBV28 and TRBJ2-7, with 8 bases matching TRBD1. The CDR3 runs 13 residues. The trim removed 5 bases at V and 11 bases at J, leaving 11 bases unmatched. Germline V gene data show CDR1 as MDHEN and CDR2 as SYDVKM.

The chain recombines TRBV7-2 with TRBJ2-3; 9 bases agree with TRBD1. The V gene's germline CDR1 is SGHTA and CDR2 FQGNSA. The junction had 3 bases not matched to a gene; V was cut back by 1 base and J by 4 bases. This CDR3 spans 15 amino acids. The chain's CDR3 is CASSLGTGAADTQYF. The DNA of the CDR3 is TGTGCCAGCAGCTTAGGGACAGGGGCAGCAGATACGCAGTATTTT. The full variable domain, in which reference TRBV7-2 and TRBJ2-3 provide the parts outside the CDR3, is GAGVSQSPSNKVTEKGKDVELRCDPISGHTALYWYRQSLGQGLEFLIYFQGNSAPDKSGLPSDRFSAERTGGSVSTLTIQRTQQEDSAVYLCASSLGTGAADTQYFGPGTRLTVL.

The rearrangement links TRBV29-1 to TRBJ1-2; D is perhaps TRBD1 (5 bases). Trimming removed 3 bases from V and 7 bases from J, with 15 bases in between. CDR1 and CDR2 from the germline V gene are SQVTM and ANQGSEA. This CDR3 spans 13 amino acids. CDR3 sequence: CSVEGQGIGGYTF. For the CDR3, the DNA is TGCAGCGTTGAGGGCCAGGGAATCGGTGGCTACACCTTC.

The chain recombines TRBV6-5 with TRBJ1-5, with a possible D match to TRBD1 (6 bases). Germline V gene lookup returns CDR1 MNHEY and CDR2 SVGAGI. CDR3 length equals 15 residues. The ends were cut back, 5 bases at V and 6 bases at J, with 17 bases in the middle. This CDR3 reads CASSTSQGFPQPQHF. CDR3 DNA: TGTGCCAGCAGTACCTCCCAGGGGTTCCCTCAGCCCCAGCATTTT.

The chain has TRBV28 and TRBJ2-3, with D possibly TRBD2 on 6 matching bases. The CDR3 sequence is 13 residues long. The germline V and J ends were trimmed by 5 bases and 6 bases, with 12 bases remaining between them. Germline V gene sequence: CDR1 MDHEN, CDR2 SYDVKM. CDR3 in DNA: TGTGCCAGCAGTCCAATCCGGGGGGATACGCAGTATTTT. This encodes CASSPIRGDTQYF.

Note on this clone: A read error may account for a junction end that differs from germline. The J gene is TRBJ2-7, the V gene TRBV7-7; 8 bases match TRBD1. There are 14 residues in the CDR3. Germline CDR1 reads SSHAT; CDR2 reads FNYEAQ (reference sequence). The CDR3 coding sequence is TGTGCTAGCAGCTTAGGACAGGGCCGCGACGAGCAGTACTTC. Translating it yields CASSLGQGRDEQYF.

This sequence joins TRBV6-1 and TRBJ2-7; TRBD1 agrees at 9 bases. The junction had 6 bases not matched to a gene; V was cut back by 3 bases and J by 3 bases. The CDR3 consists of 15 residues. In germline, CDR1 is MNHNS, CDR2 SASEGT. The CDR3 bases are TGTGCCAGCAGTGATCAGACAGGGGGTGGCTACGAGCAGTACTTC. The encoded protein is CASSDQTGGGYEQYF.

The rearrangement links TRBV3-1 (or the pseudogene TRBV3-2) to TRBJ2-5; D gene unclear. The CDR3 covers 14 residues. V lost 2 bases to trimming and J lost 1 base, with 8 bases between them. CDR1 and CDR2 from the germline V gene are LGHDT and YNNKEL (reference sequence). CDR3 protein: CASSQSKAQETQYF. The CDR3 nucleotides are TGTGCCAGCAGCCAATCGAAAGCCCAAGAGACCCAGTACTTC.